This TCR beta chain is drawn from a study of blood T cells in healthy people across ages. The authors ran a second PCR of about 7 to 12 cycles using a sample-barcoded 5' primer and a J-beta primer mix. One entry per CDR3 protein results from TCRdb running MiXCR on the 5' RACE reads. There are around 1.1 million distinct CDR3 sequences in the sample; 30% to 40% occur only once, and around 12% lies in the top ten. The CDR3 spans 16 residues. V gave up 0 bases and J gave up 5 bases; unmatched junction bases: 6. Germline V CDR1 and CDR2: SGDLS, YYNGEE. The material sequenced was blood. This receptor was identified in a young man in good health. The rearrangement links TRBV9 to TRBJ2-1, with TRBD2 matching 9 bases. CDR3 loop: CASSVDGGGVNNEQFF. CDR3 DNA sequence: TGTGCCAGCAGCGTAGATGGCGGGGGGGTCAACAATGAGCAGTTCTTC.